This T cell receptor beta chain was identified during a study of blood T cell repertoires in COVID-19. As for the study in general: T cells, B-cell-depleted T cells, or PBMCs supplied cDNA or gDNA.

The CDR3 totals 16 residues. Germline assignment: CDR1 MDHEN and CDR2 SYDVKM. V lost 6 bases, J lost 8 bases, and 12 bases stayed unmatched. Per the study methods: From reference gene primer amplification, estimates of nucleated cell counts were derived. This table comes from immunoSEQ multiplex PCR, and its TCRdb copy is limited to in-frame clones, with some not included. From that table come the V and J calls and clone size; the DNA was used to work out D and trimming. The data show roughly 60,000 clones, roughly four fifths seen once. The TCR sequence derives from a man aged 50 or older with COVID-19, enrolled during active disease. Sequencing was done on a sample of peripheral blood. The chain links TRBV28 to TRBJ2-1; 11 bases are shared with TRBD2. DNA for the CDR3: TGTGCCAGCAGCCCCGAACTAGCGGGAGCCTCTGATGAGCAGTTCTTC. It encodes CASSPELAGASDEQFF.